This T cell receptor beta chain stems from a study of radiotherapy plus CTLA-4 blockade in lung cancer (dated by TCRdb to 2016 to 2018). About the study as a whole: Objective responses occurred in 15% to 20% of enrolled patients, and around 29% achieved disease control. The research as a whole found: After treatment with radiotherapy and ipilimumab, TCR clones that came from tumors expanded in the peripheral blood. Increased serum interferon-beta after radiation, together with early dynamic changes in blood T cell clones, were reported to be the strongest predictors of response.

Looking up the germline V gene (reference sequence) yields CDR1 MNHNY and CDR2 SVGAGI. V ends up 7 bases short and J 5 bases short, with an unmatched junction base count of 8. The CDR3 starts with the cysteine, ends with the phenylalanine, and has 14 residues. The read is trimmed to its CDR3 DNA, 42 bases read in frame from base 1. On this clone: This clone's antigen is unknown. Qualities for individual bases were not recorded, and no much larger clone is one base off.

Focal radiation therapy combined with CTLA-4 blockade (ipilimumab) was tested in patients with chemo-refractory metastatic non-small-cell lung cancer. Libraries were prepared through the immunoSEQ multiplex PCR assay. The immuneACCESS repertoire file appears here via TCRdb, limited to in-frame rearrangements. These files lack a portion of the clones; in checked studies, under half of the deficit traces to unresolved V genes, and the cause of the others is not known. Recorded for this sample are 70,000 to 90,000 clones; about 84% of them occurred a single time. The ten most abundant clones make up 0.79% of the sample.

Sequencing used peripheral blood, obtained from a patient treated with radiotherapy plus ipilimumab. The sequence derives from a human donor with non-small cell lung cancer who had stable disease on radiotherapy plus ipilimumab. The rearrangement joined TRBV6-6 to TRBJ2-3; 8 middle bases align to TRBD1. Read as DNA, the sequence is TGTGCCAGCAACCCACAGGGGGGCATAGATACGCAGTATTTT. Translated, this is CASNPQGGIDTQYF.